Following are 27 T cell receptor beta chains from one sample sequenced in a study of identical twins (TCRdb year 2016). To prepare the library, 5' RACE was applied. Sequencing used an Illumina HiSeq 2000. TCRdb reworked the public reads: Q25 trimming with fastp, MiXCR clone assembly, productive beta chains retained. Rows with a matching CDR3 protein are joined into one entry that keeps the most common DNA and genes. The sample includes hundreds of thousands of distinct CDR3 sequences, with approximately 20% observed a single time. Approximately 0.52% of the sample comes from the top ten. These records were also assigned to another study, of yellow fever vaccine responses in identical twins.

The sample consisted of CD4+ T cells sorted from blood. All receptors derive from a woman between 18 and 29 years old in good health.

V and J are TRBV6-1 and TRBJ1-5; D is perhaps TRBD1 (5 bases). Germline V gene lookup returns CDR1 MNHNS and CDR2 SASEGT. CDR3 length: 13 amino acids. V was shortened by 6 bases and J by 7 bases, with 13 bases between the two germline ends. The DNA for the CDR3 is TGTGCCAGCAGAGGGCCGGGGGAACAGCCCCAGCATTTT. Residues: CASRGPGEQPQHF.

Only a few counts were recorded for this clonotype. The chain links TRBV7-7 to TRBJ2-1; the match to TRBD2 covers 15 bases. J was trimmed by 10 bases and V by 4 bases; bases with no gene match: 5. CDR1 and CDR2 from the germline V gene are SSHAT and FNYEAQ (reference sequence). The CDR3 consists of 15 residues. The CDR3 nucleotides read TGTGCCAGCAGCTCTATGGGACTAGCGGGGGGAGAGCAGTTCTTC. This sequence encodes CASSSMGLAGGEQFF.

The genes are TRBV5-6 and TRBJ1-6; unclear D gene. The CDR3 is 15 amino acids. Germline CDR1 SGHDT, CDR2 YYEEEE. V dropped 0 bases and J dropped 6 bases, with 10 bases sitting between them. In DNA, the CDR3 is TGTGCCAGCAGCTTGGACGGCAGAACTAATTCACCCCTCCACTTT. As protein: CASSLDGRTNSPLHF.

The V gene is TRBV10-3, the J gene TRBJ2-1; 10 bases match TRBD1. V lost 10 bases, J lost 5 bases, and 8 bases stayed unmatched. Germline loops: CDR1 ENHRY, CDR2 SYGVKD. This CDR3 is 14 amino acids long. The CDR3 region has the DNA TGTGCCACCTTCCCGGGGACAGGGGACAATGAGCAGTTCTTC. Translating gives CATFPGTGDNEQFF.

The rearrangement links TRBV20-1 to TRBJ1-5; D unresolved. CDR1 DFQATT and CDR2 SNEGSKA come from the germline V gene (reference sequence). The CDR3 spans 13 residues. V was clipped by 6 bases and J by 0 bases, with 9 bases between them. The CDR3 region is CSANRDSNQPQHF. CDR3 bases: TGCAGTGCCAACCGGGATAGCAATCAGCCCCAGCATTTT.

The rearrangement joins TRBV20-1 to TRBJ2-1, with 10 nucleotides matching TRBD2. Germline CDR1 is DFQATT and CDR2 is SNEGSKA (reference sequence). The CDR3 is 14 amino acids. V lost 4 bases, J lost 7 bases, and 7 bases stayed unmatched. In nucleotides, the CDR3 is TGCAGTGCTATCCAGCGGGAGGGTTGGAATGAGCAGTTCTTC. Its translation is CSAIQREGWNEQFF.

V gene TRBV4-1 combines with J gene TRBJ1-2; 9 bases are a match to TRBD1. J was trimmed by 8 bases and V by 0 bases; bases with no gene match: 7. The CDR3 totals 15 residues. CDR1 and CDR2 from the germline V gene are MGHRA and YSYEKL. CDR3 region: CASSQDTGGIRGYTF. The CDR3 bases are TGCGCCAGCAGCCAAGATACAGGGGGCATTCGGGGCTACACCTTC.

This clonotype turned up a few times. The chain uses TRBV20-1 and TRBJ1-1; TRBD1 is a possible D gene (5 bases). The V end was cut by 4 bases, the J end by 5 bases, with 11 bases between. Germline CDR1 is DFQATT and CDR2 is SNEGSKA (reference sequence). The CDR3 loop spans 12 amino acids. The CDR3 sequence: CSANQGGTEAFF. The DNA of the CDR3 is TGCAGTGCTAATCAGGGAGGAACTGAAGCTTTCTTT.

This clonotype was seen more than once but under ten times. The genes are TRBV6-1 and TRBJ1-2; 11 bases are shared with TRBD1. The V and J ends lost 2 bases and 4 bases, in that order; junction bases with no gene match: 6. Germline values: CDR1 MNHNS, CDR2 SASEGT. This CDR3 contains 16 residues. The CDR3: CASSERGTGGFYGYTF. In DNA, the CDR3 is TGTGCCAGCAGTGAAAGAGGGACAGGGGGATTCTATGGCTACACCTTC.

The chain is built from TRBV6-5 and TRBJ1-6, with D perhaps TRBD1 (5 bases). Germline CDR1 reads MNHEY; CDR2 reads SVGAGI. V lost 0 bases and J 3 bases, leaving 9 bases between the germline ends. The CDR3 is 16 residues long. CDR3 nucleotides: TGTGCCAGCAGTTACTCCGGGGGTCTCTATAATTCACCCCTCCACTTT. It translates to CASSYSGGLYNSPLHF.

This sequence joins TRBV3-1 and TRBJ1-4; 7 nucleotides line up with TRBD1. The CDR3 loop spans 14 amino acids. V lost 1 base and J lost 8; bases outside the gene matches: 4. The germline V gene encodes CDR1 LGHDT and CDR2 YNNKEL (reference sequence). The CDR3 coding sequence is TGTGCCAGCAGCCAAGGGGCCAGGGGGGAAAAACTGTTTTTT. Its translation is CASSQGARGEKLFF.

The table lists this clonotype with many counts. The chain links TRBV12-3 or TRBV12-4 to TRBJ1-2; D ambiguous. With 1 base removed from V and 3 bases from J, the gap between germline ends came to 6 bases. This CDR3 is 13 amino acids long. The CDR3 sequence is CASSLGSHYGYTF. CDR3 coding DNA: TGTGCCAGCAGTTTAGGGTCTCACTATGGCTACACCTTC.

The genes are TRBV7-2 and TRBJ1-3; unclear D gene. Trimming stripped 0 bases from V and 0 bases from J, with 12 bases between. The CDR3 is 17 amino acids. Germline-derived CDR1 and CDR2 are SGHTA and FQGNSA. The CDR3: CASSLAGAVTSGNTIYF. CDR3 sequence (DNA): TGTGCCAGCAGCTTAGCTGGCGCAGTAACCTCTGGAAACACCATATATTTT.

This clonotype has only a few counts. The CDR3 is CASSVGGPNEQFF. CDR3 DNA: TGCGCCAGCAGTGTCGGCGGACCCAATGAGCAGTTCTTC. V usage is TRBV5-1 and J usage is TRBJ2-1; D is undetermined. Germline V gives CDR1 SGHRS, CDR2 YFSETQ. Between the trimmed V and J ends, which lost 5 bases and 6 bases, there was a span of 12 bases. The CDR3 length is 13 residues. Based on the CDR3 plus reference TRBV5-1 and TRBJ2-1, the full variable domain is KAGVTQTPRYLIKTRGQQVTLSCSPISGHRSVSWYQQTPGQGLQFLFEYFSETQRNKGNFPGRFSGRQFSNSRSEMNVSTLELGDSALYLCASSVGGPNEQFFGPGTRLTVL.

This clonotype was seen a handful of times. This chain joins TRBV19 and TRBJ2-1; 9 bases are shared with TRBD2. Germline CDR1 reads LNHDA; CDR2 reads SQIVND (reference sequence). CDR3 length: 11 amino acids. CDR3 protein: CGSGRDNEQFF. In DNA, the CDR3 is TGTGGTAGCGGGAGAGACAATGAGCAGTTCTTC.

This clonotype was picked up a small number of times. The chain recombines TRBV7-2 with TRBJ1-1; tentatively, D is TRBD1 (5 bases). The V and J ends lost 1 base and 10 bases respectively, with 10 bases between them. The CDR3 has 12 residues. Per the germline V gene, CDR1 is SGHTA and CDR2 is FQGNSA. As DNA, the CDR3 is TGTGCCAGCAGCTTAGACGCTAGGGGAGCTTTCTTT. This gives the protein CASSLDARGAFF.

This clonotype was recorded a few times. The V call is TRBV11-3, the J call TRBJ2-3; 14 bases are shared with TRBD2. V shed 5 bases and J 5 bases; nucleotides not matched to a gene: 21. This CDR3 contains 21 residues. Looked up from germline, CDR1 is SGHNT and CDR2 is YENEEA. CDR3 loop: CASSHDPLTWGLAGDQDTQYF. CDR3 bases: TGTGCCAGCAGCCACGACCCTCTAACCTGGGGACTAGCGGGAGATCAAGATACGCAGTATTTT.

The V gene is TRBV5-1, the J gene TRBJ2-7; 7 nucleotides align to TRBD1. Germline V lookup: CDR1 SGHRS, CDR2 YFSETQ. This CDR3 is 16 amino acids long. The ends lost 1 base at V and 6 bases at J; junction bases unmatched: 13. As DNA, the CDR3 is TGCGCCAGCAGCTTGCGGCCGACAGGGCCCTCGTCCGAGCAGTACTTC. Protein sequence: CASSLRPTGPSSEQYF.

This clonotype showed up just a few times. The chain links TRBV3-1 to TRBJ1-1; D is ambiguous. Trimming removed 1 base at V and 4 bases at J, with 13 bases between. The CDR3 is 15 amino acids. Germline lookup yields CDR1 LGHDT and CDR2 YNNKEL (reference sequence). CDR3 amino acids: CASSQVAGSGTEAFF. CDR3 DNA: TGTGCCAGCAGCCAAGTAGCAGGATCGGGCACTGAAGCTTTCTTT.

The rearrangement uses TRBV20-1 and TRBJ1-5, with D possibly being TRBD1 (6 bases). The CDR3 has 11 residues. Germline-derived CDR1 and CDR2 are DFQATT and SNEGSKA (reference sequence). The V end lost 7 bases, the J end lost 7 bases, and 11 bases lay between the germline ends. Written as DNA, the CDR3 is TGCAGTGTGGCAGGGGCCCAGCCCCAGCATTTT. This codes for CSVAGAQPQHF.

J is TRBJ2-1 and V is TRBV5-1, with unresolved D. Trimming pared 0 bases from V and 6 bases from J, leaving 13 bases between. This CDR3 comprises 15 residues. Per germline, CDR1 SGHRS and CDR2 YFSETQ. The CDR3 DNA sequence: TGCGCCAGCAGCTTGGGGCAGGCCTCCCCCAATGAGCAGTTCTTC. This encodes CASSLGQASPNEQFF. Together with reference TRBV5-1 and TRBJ2-1, the CDR3 gives the full variable domain: KAGVTQTPRYLIKTRGQQVTLSCSPISGHRSVSWYQQTPGQGLQFLFEYFSETQRNKGNFPGRFSGRQFSNSRSEMNVSTLELGDSALYLCASSLGQASPNEQFFGPGTRLTVL.

This clonotype was recorded many times. V usage is TRBV12-3 or TRBV12-4 and J usage is TRBJ2-2; D is perhaps TRBD1 (5 bases). The CDR3 totals 16 residues. V was cut by 1 base and J by 0 bases, with 9 bases left in between. The CDR3 loop is CASSLGRRANTGELFF. The CDR3 nucleotides read TGTGCCAGCAGTTTAGGTCGCAGGGCGAACACCGGGGAGCTGTTTTTT.

The J gene is TRBJ1-2, the V gene TRBV10-3; the D is unclear. Germline lookup yields CDR1 ENHRY and CDR2 SYGVKD. V dropped 6 bases and J dropped 3 bases, with 11 bases sitting between them. The CDR3 contains 13 residues. CDR3 nucleotide sequence: TGTGCCATCAGCCTAGAAGGACACTATGGCTACACCTTC. Its translation: CAISLEGHYGYTF.

Worth noting for this clonotype: This may stem from a read error, because a much larger clone lies one nucleotide away. This chain links TRBV5-5 with TRBJ2-1; maybe TRBD1 (6 bases). Germline V gives CDR1 SGHKS, CDR2 YYEKEE (reference sequence). This CDR3 spans 12 amino acids. The V and J ends lost 1 base and 8 bases respectively, with 7 bases between them. DNA of the CDR3: TGTGCCAGCAGCTTGTGGGGGCATGAGCAGTTCTTC. Encoded protein: CASSLWGHEQFF.

On this clonotype itself: A read error is possible here, since a much larger clone lies one base away. The chain is built from TRBV3-1 and TRBJ2-2, with D hard to call. The ends were cut back, 9 bases at V and 0 bases at J, with 8 bases in the middle. CDR3 size: 13 residues. From germline, CDR1 is LGHDT and CDR2 YNNKEL (reference sequence). CDR3 residues: CARSVANTGELFF. In DNA, the CDR3 is TGTGCCAGAAGCGTAGCGAACACCGGGGAGCTGTTTTTT.

The DNA of the CDR3 is TGTGCCAGCAGTGGGGCAGGTACCACGGGGGAGACCCAGTACTTC. It encodes CASSGAGTTGETQYF. The rearrangement uses TRBV6-1 and TRBJ2-5, with D perhaps TRBD2 (5 bases). Trimming pared 4 bases from V and 5 bases from J, leaving 17 bases between. CDR3 length equals 15 residues. Per germline, CDR1 MNHNS and CDR2 SASEGT.

This clonotype was seen a few times. The CDR3 sequence: CATVVGATSYEQYV. CDR3 bases: TGCGCCACGGTGGTAGGGGCCACCTCCTACGAGCAGTACGTC. The chain recombines TRBV5-1 with TRBJ2-7, with D possibly being TRBD1 (5 bases). The CDR3 consists of 14 residues. V lost 9 bases and J lost 0, with 16 bases in between. Germline-derived CDR1 and CDR2 are SGHRS and YFSETQ.